Each of the 14 T cell receptor beta chains below was sequenced from the same sample in a study of human T cells and chemical hapten exposure. TCRdb independently ran MiXCR on the RACE reads; one entry per CDR3 protein. The table records some 90,000 distinct CDR3 sequences, approximately 11% of them present only once. The sample's time point: patch test 3, about 24 weeks after DPC sensitization. Treatment denoted: therapeutic diphenylcyclopropenone sensitization with weekly scalp DPC. The source material was whole blood, sampled in connection with sensitization to the hapten diphenylcyclopropenone (DPC). The receptors shown here come from a woman aged 30 to 39 with alopecia areata. Some clones in this sample may be carry-over from other donors' samples.

This clonotype was detected ten times or more. The rearrangement uses TRBV28 and TRBJ1-2; TRBD1 aligns across 9 bases. This CDR3 has 15 amino acids. Germline V gene data show CDR1 as MDHEN and CDR2 as SYDVKM. Unmatched junction bases numbered 8, after V lost 2 bases and J lost 7 bases. The CDR3 loop reads CASSLAGTGKGGYTF. In nucleotides, the CDR3 is TGTGCCAGCAGTTTAGCCGGGACAGGGAAAGGTGGCTACACCTTC.

The chain couples TRBV4-2 to TRBJ2-5; maybe TRBD1 (5 bases). The germline V and J ends were trimmed by 0 bases and 2 bases, with 10 bases remaining between them. Germline V gene sequence: CDR1 LGHNA, CDR2 YNFKEQ. CDR3 length equals 15 residues. The CDR3 sequence: CASSQDATAQETQYF. CDR3 bases: TGTGCCAGCAGCCAAGATGCGACAGCTCAAGAGACCCAGTACTTC.

This chain uses TRBV7-6 with TRBJ1-1; D remains unclear. Germline V CDR1 and CDR2: SGHVS, FNYEAQ. CDR3 length equals 14 residues. V lost 5 bases to trimming and J lost 0 bases, with 10 bases between them. The CDR3 coding sequence is TGTGCCAGCAGCCCAACCGGCATGAACACTGAAGCTTTCTTT. Its translation is CASSPTGMNTEAFF.

Concerning this clonotype: A much larger clone is a single base away; this may be a read error. The V and J genes are TRBV27 and TRBJ1-1; 12 bases are shared with TRBD1. The CDR3 length is 19 residues. In germline, CDR1 is MNHEY, CDR2 SMNVEV (reference sequence). Trimming at V came to 6 bases and at J to 7 bases, leaving 21 bases not matched to a gene. This CDR3 reads CASSRPYQGTGGDTHEAFF. Written as DNA, the CDR3 is TGTGCCAGCAGCCGCCCCTATCAAGGGACAGGGGGCGACACACATGAAGCTTTCTTT.

This clonotype showed up just a few times. The rearrangement uses TRBV7-2 and TRBJ2-2, with D uncertain. The V end was cut by 5 bases, the J end by 2 bases, with 6 bases between. There are 13 residues in the CDR3. The V gene's germline CDR1 is SGHTA and CDR2 FQGNSA. DNA of the CDR3: TGTGCCAGCAGCACGCACAACACCGGGGAGCTGTTTTTT. It is translated as CASSTHNTGELFF.

This clonotype was recorded at least ten times. The chain is built from TRBV12-3 or TRBV12-4 and TRBJ1-2; 11 bases line up with TRBD1. Trimming took 4 bases from V and 5 from J; bases not matched to a gene: 3. The CDR3 length is 14 residues. In DNA form, the CDR3 reads TGTGCCAGCAGTTCCGGACAGGGGGCGTATGGCTACACCTTC. Amino acids: CASSSGQGAYGYTF.

In its sample, this clonotype was seen many times. V gene TRBV7-8 combines with J gene TRBJ1-3; 8 bases map to TRBD1. J gave up 0 bases and V 5 bases, and 3 bases lay outside the gene matches. The CDR3 runs to 15 residues. Germline CDR1 SGHVS, CDR2 FQNEAQ. The chain's CDR3 is CASSLDRGSGNTIYF. Written as DNA, the CDR3 is TGTGCCAGCAGCCTCGACAGGGGCTCTGGAAACACCATATATTTT.

This clonotype was picked up many times. The chain combines TRBV3-1 with TRBJ2-3; D not certain. The CDR3 spans 16 residues. V was trimmed by 3 bases and J by 1 base, leaving 14 bases between them. Germline V gene lookup returns CDR1 LGHDT and CDR2 YNNKEL (reference sequence). The CDR3 loop reads CASSHKIPGRTDTQYF. The DNA for the CDR3 is TGTGCCAGCAGCCATAAAATCCCCGGCCGCACAGATACGCAGTATTTT.

The V call is TRBV5-1, the J call TRBJ1-1; perhaps TRBD1 as D (5 bases). The CDR3 covers 15 residues. Germline V gene data show CDR1 as SGHRS and CDR2 as YFSETQ. Trimming cost V 4 bases and J 4 bases, with 17 bases left between them. The CDR3 region is CASSPILGRGTEAFF. In DNA, the CDR3 is TGCGCCAGCAGCCCGATTCTGGGGAGGGGCACTGAAGCTTTCTTT.

This clonotype was seen many times. The chain has TRBV4-1 and TRBJ1-3, with 10 bases that match TRBD1. Trimming at V came to 8 bases and at J to 0 bases, leaving 1 base not matched to a gene. The V gene's germline CDR1 is MGHRA and CDR2 YSYEKL. The CDR3 is made up of 14 amino acids. CDR3 nucleotides: TGCGCCAGCCGGACAGGGGGCTCTGGAAACACCATATATTTT. It yields the protein CASRTGGSGNTIYF.

Turning to this clonotype: This may be a read error: a much more frequent sequence differs by one nucleotide. The chain links TRBV11-3 to TRBJ2-1, with TRBD2 as a possible D gene (6 bases). The CDR3 runs to 14 residues. Looked up from germline, CDR1 is SGHNT and CDR2 is YENEEA. The CDR3 nucleotides are TGTGCCAGCAGCACGACTAGTAGCTACATTGAGCAGTTCTTC. Its protein product is CASSTTSSYIEQFF. Filled out from reference TRBV11-3 and TRBJ2-1, the complete variable domain reads EAGVVQSPRYKIIEKKQPVAFWCNPISGHNTLYWYLQNLGQGPELLIRYENEEAVDDSQLPKDRFSAERLKGVDSTLKIQPAELGDSAVYLCASSTTSSYIEQFFGPGTRLTVL.

This clonotype was found a few times. The chain is built from TRBV5-1 and TRBJ1-6; perhaps TRBD1 as D (5 bases). CDR1 SGHRS and CDR2 YFSETQ come from the germline V gene. V dropped 4 bases and J dropped 4 bases, with 12 bases sitting between them. The length of the CDR3 is 15 residues. The CDR3 protein is CASSLSTAYNSPLHF. In DNA form, the CDR3 reads TGCGCCAGCAGCCTATCGACAGCGTATAATTCACCCCTCCACTTT. The full variable domain, with the rest looked up from reference TRBV5-1 and TRBJ1-6, is KAGVTQTPRYLIKTRGQQVTLSCSPISGHRSVSWYQQTPGQGLQFLFEYFSETQRNKGNFPGRFSGRQFSNSRSEMNVSTLELGDSALYLCASSLSTAYNSPLHFGNGTRLTVT.

This clonotype showed up many times. V is TRBV5-4 and J is TRBJ2-3, with 12 bases lining up with TRBD2. J lost 5 bases, V lost 4 bases, and 20 bases had no gene match. This CDR3 region has 20 residues. In germline, CDR1 is SGHNT, CDR2 YYREEE (reference sequence). The CDR3 DNA follows: TGTGCCAGCAGCGGAAAAGGGCGGACTAGCGGGACCCCCCTGGGAGATACGCAGTATTTT. Its protein product is CASSGKGRTSGTPLGDTQYF.

This clonotype was observed at least ten times. The rearrangement uses TRBV20-1 and TRBJ2-5, with TRBD2 identical over 14 bases. J lost 1 base, V lost 6 bases, and 7 bases had no gene match. Germline V CDR1 and CDR2: DFQATT, SNEGSKA (reference sequence). The CDR3 runs to 16 residues. This CDR3 is CSATGTSGRTQETQYF. The CDR3 DNA follows: TGCAGTGCAACCGGGACTAGCGGGAGAACCCAAGAGACCCAGTACTTC.